This entry describes one T cell receptor beta chain. CDR1 and CDR2 (germline): KGHDR, SFDVKD. This CDR3 contains 15 residues. Trimming took off 5 bases at V and 4 bases at J, with 14 bases between the two ends. The protocol was immunoSEQ multiplex PCR, while the TCRdb copy is restricted to in-frame clones and leaves out a portion. The data contain fewer than 250,000 clones, approximately 91% of them singletons. The record originates from a study of blood T cell repertoires in COVID-19. Study-wide context: From T cells, B-cell-depleted T cells, or PBMCs came the material, which was cDNA or gDNA.

The sequence was collected from a man aged 25-40 years with acute or convalescent COVID-19. The V gene is TRBV24-1, the J gene TRBJ2-1; D perhaps matches TRBD2 (6 bases). Material for sequencing was peripheral blood. CDR3 amino acids: CATSARGRRYNEQFF. The CDR3, as DNA: TGTGCCACCAGTGCGCGAGGGAGGAGGTACAATGAGCAGTTCTTC.